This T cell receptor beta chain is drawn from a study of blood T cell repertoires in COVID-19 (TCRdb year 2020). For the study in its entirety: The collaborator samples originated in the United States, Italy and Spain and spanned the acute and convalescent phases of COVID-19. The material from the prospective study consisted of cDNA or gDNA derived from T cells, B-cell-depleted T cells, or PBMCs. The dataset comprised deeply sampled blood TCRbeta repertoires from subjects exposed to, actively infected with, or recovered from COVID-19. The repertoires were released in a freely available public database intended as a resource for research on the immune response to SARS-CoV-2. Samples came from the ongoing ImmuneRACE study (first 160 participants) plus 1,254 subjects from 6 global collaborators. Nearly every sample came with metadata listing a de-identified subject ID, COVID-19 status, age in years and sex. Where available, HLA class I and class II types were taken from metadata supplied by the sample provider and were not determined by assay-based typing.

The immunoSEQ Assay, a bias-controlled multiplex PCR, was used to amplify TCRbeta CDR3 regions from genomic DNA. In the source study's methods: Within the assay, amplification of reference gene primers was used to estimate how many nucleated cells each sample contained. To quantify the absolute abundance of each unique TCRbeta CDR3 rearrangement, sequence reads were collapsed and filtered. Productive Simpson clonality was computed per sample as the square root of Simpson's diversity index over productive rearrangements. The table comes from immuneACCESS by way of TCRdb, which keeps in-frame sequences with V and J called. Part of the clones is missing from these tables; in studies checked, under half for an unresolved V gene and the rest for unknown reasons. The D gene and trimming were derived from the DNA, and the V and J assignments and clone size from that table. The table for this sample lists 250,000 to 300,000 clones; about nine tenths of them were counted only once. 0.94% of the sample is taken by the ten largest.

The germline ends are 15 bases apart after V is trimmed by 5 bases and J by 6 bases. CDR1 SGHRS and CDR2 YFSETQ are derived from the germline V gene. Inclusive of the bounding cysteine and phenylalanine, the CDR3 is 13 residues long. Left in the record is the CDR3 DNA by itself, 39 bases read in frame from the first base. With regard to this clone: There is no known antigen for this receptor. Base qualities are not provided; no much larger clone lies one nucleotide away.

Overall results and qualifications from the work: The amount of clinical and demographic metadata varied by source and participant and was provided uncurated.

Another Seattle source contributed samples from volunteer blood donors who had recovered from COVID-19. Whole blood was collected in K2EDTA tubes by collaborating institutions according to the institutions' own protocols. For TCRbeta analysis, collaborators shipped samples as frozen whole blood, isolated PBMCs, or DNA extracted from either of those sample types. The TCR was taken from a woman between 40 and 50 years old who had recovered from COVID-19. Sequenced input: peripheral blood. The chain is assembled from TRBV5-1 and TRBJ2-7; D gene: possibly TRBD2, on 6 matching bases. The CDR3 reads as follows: CASRRDSGGEQYF. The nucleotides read TGCGCCAGCAGAAGGGATTCCGGGGGCGAGCAGTACTTC. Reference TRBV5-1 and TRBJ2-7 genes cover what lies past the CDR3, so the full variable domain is KAGVTQTPRYLIKTRGQQVTLSCSPISGHRSVSWYQQTPGQGLQFLFEYFSETQRNKGNFPGRFSGRQFSNSRSEMNVSTLELGDSALYLCASRRDSGGEQYFGPGTRLTVT.